The TCR beta chain under discussion was sequenced for a study of CD8 T cells in ankylosing spondylitis. Germline-derived CDR1 and CDR2 are GTSNPN and SVGIG (reference sequence). The V end lost 3 bases, the J end lost 2 bases, and 11 bases lay between the germline ends. The CDR3 covers 15 residues. The study's findings and limits: It was reported that disease-linked clones were significantly enriched in matched ankylosing spondylitis synovial fluid. A motif of eight highly homologous TCR beta variants was seen as apparently characteristic of ankylosing spondylitis blood. Earlier literature documents some of the motif variants in reactive arthritis synovial fluid and blood.

TCR beta libraries were made by quantitative 5'-RACE with molecular barcodes. TCRdb itself ran the 5' RACE reads through MiXCR, one entry per CDR3 protein. The sample lists about 700,000 distinct CDR3 sequences, over 15% occurring once. Of note for this clonotype: The antigen is unknown.

The material sequenced was blood, either unsorted or a sorted T cell fraction (not recorded which). The sequence was collected from a male donor with ankylosing spondylitis. The chain recombines TRBV30 with TRBJ2-6; D call uncertain. This CDR3 reads CAWRDRIPGANVLTF. The CDR3 nucleotides are TGTGCCTGGAGGGACCGGATCCCTGGGGCCAACGTCCTGACTTTC. The complete variable domain, with remaining parts taken from reference TRBV30 and TRBJ2-6, reads SQTIHQWPATLVQPVGSPLSLECTVEGTSNPNLYWYRQAAGRGLQLLFYSVGIGQISSEVPQNLSASRPQDRQFILSSKKLLLSDSGFYLCAWRDRIPGANVLTFGAGSRLTVL.